The sequence of this T cell receptor beta chain was determined in a study of CD8+ T cells in alopecia areata. The overall study: By percentage of affected scalp area, the severity of treated patients was scored.

Broader study findings: Scalp repertoires also include resident alphabeta T cells from normal skin.

Germline lookup yields CDR1 MNHEY and CDR2 SMNVEV (reference sequence). V lost 6 bases to trimming and J lost 10 bases; unmatched junction nucleotides: 5. The CDR3 spans 12 residues. Comment on this clone: Its antigen is not known.

Following extraction, RNA underwent reverse transcription to cDNA, which served as the sequencing template. Measured with immunoSEQ multiplex PCR; TCRdb has only the in-frame clones, and not every one. Of more than 200,000 clones listed, approximately 72% are singletons. The treatment here: oral pan-JAK inhibitor, 5-10 mg twice daily. Sorted populations comprised CD4+ and CD8+ T cells obtained from PBMCs. The clonotype comes from a human donor with alopecia areata. V and J are TRBV27 and TRBJ2-1, with 8 bases lining up with TRBD1. The sequenced sample was CD4+ T cells sorted from blood, obtained between weeks 43 and 45, from a patient treated with tofacitinib. The CDR3 spells CASRRTGGEQFF. CDR3 nucleotides: TGTGCCAGCAGACGAACAGGGGGGGAGCAGTTCTTC.